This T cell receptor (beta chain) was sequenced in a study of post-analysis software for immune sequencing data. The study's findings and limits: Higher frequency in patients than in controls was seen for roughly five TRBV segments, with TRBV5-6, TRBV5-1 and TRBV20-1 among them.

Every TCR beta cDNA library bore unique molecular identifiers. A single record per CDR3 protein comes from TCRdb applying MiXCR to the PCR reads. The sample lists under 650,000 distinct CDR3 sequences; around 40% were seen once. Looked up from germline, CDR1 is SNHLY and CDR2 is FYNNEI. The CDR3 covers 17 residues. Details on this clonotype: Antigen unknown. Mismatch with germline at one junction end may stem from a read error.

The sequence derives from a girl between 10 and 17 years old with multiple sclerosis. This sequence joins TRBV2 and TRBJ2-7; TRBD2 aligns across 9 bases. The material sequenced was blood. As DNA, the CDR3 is TGTGCCAGCAGCGAAGGGTACGCACTAGCGGGTACCTACGAGCAGTACTTC. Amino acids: CASSEGYALAGTYEQYF.